The 18 T cell receptor beta chains reported below all come from one sample, sequenced in a study of molecular identifiers for immune sequencing clone quantification. MiXCR, run by TCRdb on the PCR reads, gives a single entry per CDR3 protein. The table lists about 630,000 distinct CDR3 sequences, around 25% of them singletons. The sequencing sample was made of naive CD8+ T cells from blood, with Jurkat cell RNA spiked in. Subset: FACS-sorted CD8+CD4-CCR7+CD45RA+ naive T cells. The receptors were gathered from a human donor in good health. Some libraries in this study had Jurkat cell RNA spiked in.

In its sample, this clonotype was seen a few times. CDR3 nucleotide sequence: TGTGCCAGCAGCCCCACAGGGGGCGGTAGGGAGACCCAGTACTTC. This codes for CASSPTGGGRETQYF. The chain employs TRBV7-9 and TRBJ2-5, with 9 bases identical to TRBD1. Germline values: CDR1 SEHNR, CDR2 FQNEAQ (reference sequence). The CDR3 totals 15 residues. Trimming at V came to 5 bases and at J to 5 bases, leaving 9 bases not matched to a gene.

The V call is TRBV19, the J call TRBJ1-1; maybe TRBD1 (5 bases). V gave up 6 bases and J gave up 0 bases, with 11 bases separating them. The CDR3 loop spans 14 amino acids. From germline, CDR1 is LNHDA and CDR2 SQIVND (reference sequence). In DNA, the CDR3 is TGTGCCAGTAGACCAGGGTCGATGAACACTGAAGCTTTCTTT. Translated, it gives CASRPGSMNTEAFF.

The chain is built from TRBV7-2 and TRBJ2-7; D call uncertain. This CDR3 has 14 residues. Germline CDR1 SGHTA, CDR2 FQGNSA. Trimming pared 5 bases from V and 2 bases from J, leaving 13 bases between. CDR3 DNA: TGTGCCAGCAGCCCCGACACTTACCCCTACGAGCAGTACTTC. It yields the protein CASSPDTYPYEQYF.

The rearrangement uses TRBV6-5 and TRBJ2-1; 9 bases line up with TRBD1. The CDR3 contains 16 residues. Losses at the gene ends were 5 bases for V and 0 bases for J; bases not matched to a gene: 5. Germline lookup yields CDR1 MNHEY and CDR2 SVGAGI. CDR3 DNA: TGTGCCAGCAGTGGGACAGGGTGGAGCTCCTACAATGAGCAGTTCTTC. Translated, it gives CASSGTGWSSYNEQFF.

This chain links TRBV6-5 with TRBJ2-5, with 8 bases matching TRBD2. V shed 2 bases, J shed 4 bases, and the junction held 9 bases outside the gene matches. This CDR3 is 16 amino acids long. Per the germline V gene, CDR1 is MNHEY and CDR2 is SVGAGI. CDR3 nucleotide sequence: TGTGCCAGCAGTTACGGGGCACTAGCGGTAGGAGAGACCCAGTACTTC. As protein: CASSYGALAVGETQYF.

This clonotype was seen many times. This rearrangement joins TRBV4-1 to TRBJ2-1; 9 bases match TRBD2. The trim removed 4 bases at V and 4 bases at J, leaving 14 bases unmatched. The CDR3 consists of 18 residues. CDR1 and CDR2 from the germline V gene are MGHRA and YSYEKL. This chain's CDR3 is CASSPSGAGGQGYNEQFF. CDR3 sequence (DNA): TGCGCCAGCAGCCCCTCAGGGGCGGGGGGGCAGGGTTACAATGAGCAGTTCTTC.

This clonotype occurred many times. This CDR3 reads CASSLGQEGLSYEQYF. CDR3 bases: TGCGCCAGCAGCTTGGGGCAGGAGGGATTATCCTACGAGCAGTACTTC. The V gene is TRBV5-1, the J gene TRBJ2-7; D might be TRBD2 (6 bases). V was pared by 0 bases and J by 1 base, with 14 bases between. Per germline, CDR1 SGHRS and CDR2 YFSETQ. This CDR3 has 16 residues.

The CDR3 is CASSITSGGNNEQFF. The DNA for the CDR3 is TGTGCCAGCAGTATAACCAGCGGAGGAAACAATGAGCAGTTCTTC. The rearrangement joins TRBV27 to TRBJ2-1; D may be TRBD2 (5 bases). CDR3 length: 15 amino acids. Trimming pared 5 bases from V and 5 bases from J, leaving 16 bases between. Germline V gene sequence: CDR1 MNHEY, CDR2 SMNVEV (reference sequence).

A word on this clonotype: This may be a read error, as it is one base from a much larger clone. The V call is TRBV4-3, the J call TRBJ2-7; weak D call: TRBD2 (5 bases). From germline, CDR1 is LGHNA and CDR2 YSLEER. Trimming left V 4 bases short and J 5 bases short, with 21 bases between. The CDR3 runs 16 residues. The CDR3 DNA is TGCGCCAGCAGCCGAGATCCCACTAGTCCTTTCGACGAGCAGTACTTC. It codes for CASSRDPTSPFDEQYF.

To note about this clonotype: Since a much larger clone is just one base distant, this may be a read error. Because the CDR3 is missing its conserved closing phenylalanine or tryptophan, this is likely a read error. The chain's CDR3 is CASSRKGYLNTEAFS. The CDR3 nucleotides read TGTGCCAGCAGCCGAAAGGGCTACCTGAACACTGAAGCTTTCTCT. V and J are TRBV2 and TRBJ1-1; the D is unclear. V dropped 6 bases and J dropped 0 bases, with 14 bases sitting between them. The CDR3 contains 15 residues. CDR1 is SNHLY and CDR2 is FYNNEI in the germline V gene.

This clonotype was seen repeatedly, ten times or more. The chain combines TRBV4-1 with TRBJ2-5; no clear D gene. CDR3 length: 13 amino acids. Trimming removed 4 bases from V and 4 bases from J, with 10 bases in between. The germline V gene has CDR1 MGHRA and CDR2 YSYEKL. CDR3 residues: CASSPIAGETQYF. CDR3 nucleotide sequence: TGCGCCAGCAGCCCCATAGCCGGAGAGACCCAGTACTTC.

With respect to this clonotype: A much larger clone is a single base away; this may be a read error. Since no conserved phenylalanine or tryptophan closes the CDR3, a read error is the likely cause. The V call is TRBV5-4, the J call TRBJ2-3; possibly TRBD2 for D (5 bases). Trimming removed 0 bases at V and 0 bases at J, with 8 bases between. Per germline, CDR1 SGHNT and CDR2 YYREEE (reference sequence). CDR3 length: 15 residues. The CDR3 DNA reads as TGTGCCAGCAGCTTGGAGGTAGCGAGCACAGATACGCAGTATCTT. The encoded protein is CASSLEVASTDTQYL.

This chain connects TRBV28 to TRBJ2-1; D call uncertain. V lost 4 bases and J lost 9, with 19 bases in between. CDR3 length: 15 amino acids. Germline CDR1 reads MDHEN; CDR2 reads SYDVKM. The CDR3 DNA sequence: TGTGCCAGCAGTTATGCATACCGGCGAGGCGGTGAGCAGTTCTTC. Translated, it gives CASSYAYRRGGEQFF.

Points on this clonotype: The junction shows a germline mismatch at one end, possibly a read error. This chain connects TRBV24-1 to TRBJ2-5, with 7 bases that match TRBD2. The CDR3 has 14 amino acids. Germline-derived CDR1 and CDR2 are KGHDR and SFDVKD. The DNA of the CDR3 is TGTGCCACCAGTCTGGCGGGAGTTTCCAATAAGCAATTCTTC. This codes for CATSLAGVSNKQFF.

This chain uses TRBV12-3 or TRBV12-4 with TRBJ1-1; D ambiguous. Trimming took 5 bases from V and 6 from J, leaving 13 bases between them. The length of the CDR3 is 13 residues. The chain's CDR3 is CASSPVVGPEAFF. The CDR3, as DNA: TGTGCCAGCAGTCCGGTAGTAGGGCCTGAAGCTTTCTTT.

The rearrangement joins TRBV5-6 to TRBJ2-3; 10 nucleotides match TRBD2. The germline V gene has CDR1 SGHDT and CDR2 YYEEEE. Trimming at V came to 4 bases and at J to 6 bases, leaving 20 bases not matched to a gene. The CDR3 is made up of 19 amino acids. CDR3 DNA: TGTGCCAGCAGCGGGGGGCTAGCGGGGGCGCAACCCCTCAGGGATACGCAGTATTTT. Its translation is CASSGGLAGAQPLRDTQYF.

This clonotype was detected only a few times. This rearrangement joins TRBV7-9 to TRBJ2-2; 10 positions agree with TRBD2. Germline CDR1 and CDR2: SEHNR and FQNEAQ (reference sequence). There are 16 residues in the CDR3. The V segment lost 5 bases and the J segment 3 bases; nucleotides outside the gene matches: 6. CDR3 nucleotide sequence: TGTGCCAGCAGCCTCCCCCTAGCGGGGGACACCGGGGAGCTGTTTTTT. Amino acid sequence: CASSLPLAGDTGELFF.

A note on this clonotype: A read error is possible here, since a much larger clone lies one base away. The chain employs TRBV13 and TRBJ2-2; D not certain. Germline CDR1 PRHDT, CDR2 FYEKMQ (reference sequence). The CDR3 runs 14 residues. The CDR3, as DNA: TGTGCCAGCCGCTTTTCAGCGAACACCGGGGAGCTGTTTTTT. Translation: CASRFSANTGELFF.